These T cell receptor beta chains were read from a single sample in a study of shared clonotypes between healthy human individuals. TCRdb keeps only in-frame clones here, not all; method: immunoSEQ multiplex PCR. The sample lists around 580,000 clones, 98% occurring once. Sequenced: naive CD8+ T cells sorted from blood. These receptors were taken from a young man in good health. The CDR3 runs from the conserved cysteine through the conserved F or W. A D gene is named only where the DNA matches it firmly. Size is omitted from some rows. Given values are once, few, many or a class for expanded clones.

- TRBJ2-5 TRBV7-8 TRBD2 TGTGCCAGCAGCTCCTGGACTAGCGGGATTAGGGCTCAAGAGACCCAGTACTTC CASSSWTSGIRAQETQYF
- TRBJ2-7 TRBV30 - TGTGCCTGGAGTCGGGTGAGCTCCTACGAGCAGTACTTC CAWSRVSSYEQYF
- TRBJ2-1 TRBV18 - TGTGCCAGCTCACCCGATACCGACAATGAGCAGTTCTTC CASSPDTDNEQFF
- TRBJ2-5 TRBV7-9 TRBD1 TGTGCCAGCAGCCCCCGGGACAGAGAAGAGACCCAGTACTTC CASSPRDREETQYF
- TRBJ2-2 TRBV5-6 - TGTGCCAGCAGCTGGACTACCAACACCGGGGAGCTGTTTTTT CASSWTTNTGELFF
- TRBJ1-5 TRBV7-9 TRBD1 TGTGCCAGCAGCTTGGGACAGGGGTCGAGCAATCAGCCCCAGCATTTT CASSLGQGSSNQPQHF
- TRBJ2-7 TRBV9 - TGTGCCAGCAGCGAGGGGCCCGCCACTGAGCAGTACTTC CASSEGPATEQYF
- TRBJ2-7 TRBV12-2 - TGTGCAAGTCGCTTAGCACAGGGTGCCCTCTCCTACGAGCAGTACTTC CASRLAQGALSYEQYF
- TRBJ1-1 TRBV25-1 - TGTGCCAGCAGTGATAAAACCGGGAAGGAACGGCGAACTGAAGCTTTCTTT CASSDKTGKERRTEAFF
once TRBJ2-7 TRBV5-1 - TGCGCCAGCAGCCCAGTGGAAGTCTACGAGCAGTACTTC CASSPVEVYEQYF
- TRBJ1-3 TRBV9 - TGTGCCAGCAGCCCCCGTGTCGGAAACACCATATATTTT CASSPRVGNTIYF
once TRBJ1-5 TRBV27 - TGTGCCAGCAGTTTAGGTACAGCTCAGCCCCAGCATTTT CASSLGTAQPQHF
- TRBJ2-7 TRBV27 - TGTGCCAGCAGTTTGGGGACACGGGACGAGCAGTACTTC CASSLGTRDEQYF
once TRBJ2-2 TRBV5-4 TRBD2 TGTGCCAGCAGCCCACTAGCGGGGCTCACCGGGGAGCTGTTTTTT CASSPLAGLTGELFF
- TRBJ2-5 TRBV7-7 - TGTGCTAGCAGCTTTCGTCGGGACGGGAAAGAGACCCAGTACTTC CASSFRRDGKETQYF
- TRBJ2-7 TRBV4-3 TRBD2 TGCGCCAGCAGCCTCGGGACTAGCGGGAGAGGTATCTCCTACGAGCAGTACTTC CASSLGTSGRGISYEQYF
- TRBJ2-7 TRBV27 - TGTGCCAGCAGCCTTTTCGGCAACCACTACGAGCAGTACTTC CASSLFGNHYEQYF
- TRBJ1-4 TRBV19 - TGTGCCAGTAGGCCAACAGGGATTTCGGTTAATGAAAAACTGTTTTTT CASRPTGISVNEKLFF
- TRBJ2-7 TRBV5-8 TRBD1 TGTGCCAGCAGCTTTAAACAGGGGTATGCCGAGCAGTACTTC CASSFKQGYAEQYF
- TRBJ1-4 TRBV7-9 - TGTGCCAGCAGCCATGAACCGTGGGGAGCTAATGAAAAACTGTTTTTT CASSHEPWGANEKLFF
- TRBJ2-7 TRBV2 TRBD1 TGTGCCAGCAGTGAAGCAATTCAGGGGGACCTTAATCAACTCTACGAGCAGTACTTC CASSEAIQGDLNQLYEQYF
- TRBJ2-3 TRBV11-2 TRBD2 TGTGCCAGCAGCTTACTTTTCGCGCTAGCGGGATCCACAGATACGCAGTATTTT CASSLLFALAGSTDTQYF
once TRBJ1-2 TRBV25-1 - TGTGCCAGCAGTGAAATTTTCAGGGACTATGGCTACACCTTC CASSEIFRDYGYTF
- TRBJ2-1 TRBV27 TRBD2 TGTGCCAGCAGTCCTGGGGGACTATACAATGAGCAGTTCTTC CASSPGGLYNEQFF
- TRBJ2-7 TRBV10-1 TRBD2 TGCGCCAGCAGTGAGTCCCCGACTAGCGGCTCCTACGAGCAGTACTTC CASSESPTSGSYEQYF
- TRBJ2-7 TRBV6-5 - TGTGCCAGCTCGGACAGGAGGGGGCTTTACTTC CASSDRRGLYF
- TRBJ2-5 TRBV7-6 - TGTGCCAGCAGCTTAGAGTCGACAGGCTTAGAGACCCAGTACTTC CASSLESTGLETQYF
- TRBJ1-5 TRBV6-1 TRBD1 TGTGCCAGCAGTGAAGCGGAACGATTTGTTCTCGGGACAGTCCATCAGCCCCAGCATTTT CASSEAERFVLGTVHQPQHF
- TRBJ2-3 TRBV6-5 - TGTGCCAGCAGAAGTTTGGGATATACGCAGTATTTT CASRSLGYTQYF
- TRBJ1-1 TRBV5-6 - TGTGCCAGCAGCTTGGGGCTTGGGGCTGAAGCTTTCTTT CASSLGLGAEAFF
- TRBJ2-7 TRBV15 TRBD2 TGTGCCACCAGCAGGGCGCGGGAGGGTGCCTACGAGCAGTACTTC CATSRAREGAYEQYF
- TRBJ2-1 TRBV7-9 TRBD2 TGTGCCAGCAGCTCGGTAGTGGGCGGGAGACTCAATGAGCAGTTCTTC CASSSVVGGRLNEQFF
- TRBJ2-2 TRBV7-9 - TGTGCCAGCAGCTTTAGTGGCGGGGAGCTGTTTTTT CASSFSGGELFF
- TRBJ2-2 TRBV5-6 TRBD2 TGTGCCACCCGCCGGGGACTAGCGGGAGAGGGTAGTCCCGGGGAGCTGTTTTTT CATRRGLAGEGSPGELFF
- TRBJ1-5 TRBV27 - TGTGCCAGCAGTCCCCTCGGGAGTAATCAGCCCCAGCATTTT CASSPLGSNQPQHF
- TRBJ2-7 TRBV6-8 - TGTGCCAGCAGACATGGGACCCACGGCCACGAGCAGTACTTC CASRHGTHGHEQYF
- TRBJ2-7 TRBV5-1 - TGCGCCAGCAGCGATCCGGGACATACCTACGAGCAGTACTTC CASSDPGHTYEQYF
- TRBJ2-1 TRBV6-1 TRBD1 TGTGCCAGCAGTGAACGCCAAGTCTGGGACAGCTCAGGGTACAATGAGCAGTTCTTC CASSERQVWDSSGYNEQFF
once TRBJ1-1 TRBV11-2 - TGTGCCAGCAGCTTAAGTGAGGGGGGAGACACTGAAGCTTTCTTT CASSLSEGGDTEAFF
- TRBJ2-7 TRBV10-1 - TGCGCCAGCAGTGAGTCGGAACAAAACTACGAGCAGTACTTC CASSESEQNYEQYF
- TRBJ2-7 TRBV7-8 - TGTGCCAGCAAAATAGAGGGCTACGAGCAGTACTTC CASKIEGYEQYF
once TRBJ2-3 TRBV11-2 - TGTGCCAGCAGCCTCTGGGAACTAGCAACAGATACGCAGTATTTT CASSLWELATDTQYF
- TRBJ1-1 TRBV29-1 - TGCAGCGTTGAAGATCCTGTTTTGGGGTTCACTGAAGCTTTCTTT CSVEDPVLGFTEAFF
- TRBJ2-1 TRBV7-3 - TGTGCCAGCAGCGGTTCAGACAGTGGGACTGAAGGCAATGAGCAGTTCTTC CASSGSDSGTEGNEQFF
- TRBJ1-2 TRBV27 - TGTGCCAGCTCCGCCTCCTCAAGGGGGGCGGGCTATGGCTACACCTTC CASSASSRGAGYGYTF
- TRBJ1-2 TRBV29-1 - TGCAGCGTCGCGACACAGGGTTTTGGCTACACCTTC CSVATQGFGYTF
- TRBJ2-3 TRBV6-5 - TGTGCCAGCAGTCTGGCCGGGCCGGCTTTGGATACGCAGTATTTT CASSLAGPALDTQYF
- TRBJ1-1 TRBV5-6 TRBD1 TGTGCCAGCGGGGACAGCACTGAAGCTTTCTTT CASGDSTEAFF
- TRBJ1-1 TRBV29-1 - TGCAGCGCCGAGGGGTTCGAAGGCGGGGTGACTGAAGCTTTCTTT CSAEGFEGGVTEAFF
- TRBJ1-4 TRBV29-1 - TGCAGCGTTGCCGAAGGACTCAAACTGTTTTTT CSVAEGLKLFF
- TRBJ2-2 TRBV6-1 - TGTGCCAGTTCAGCCGCTAACACCGGGGAGCTGTTTTTT CASSAANTGELFF
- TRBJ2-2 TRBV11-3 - TGTGCCAGCAGCTCCCGGACGGGGACCACCGGGGAGCTGTTTTTT CASSSRTGTTGELFF
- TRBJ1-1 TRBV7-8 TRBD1 TGTGCCAGCAGCTCCGCGAGGGGACAGGGGGGAACTGAAGCTTTCTTT CASSSARGQGGTEAFF
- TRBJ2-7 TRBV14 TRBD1 TGTGCCAGCAGCCACCCGGGACAGGCACTCTCCTACGAGCAGTACTTC CASSHPGQALSYEQYF
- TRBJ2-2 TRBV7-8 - TGTGCCAGCAGCTCCGCCGGGACACAGAACACCGGGGAGCTGTTTTTT CASSSAGTQNTGELFF
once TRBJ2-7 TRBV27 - TGTGCCAGCAGTTTATATCCCAGGGACTCCCTTGCCGAGCAGTACTTC CASSLYPRDSLAEQYF